Shown below are 28 T cell receptor beta chains from a single sample sequenced in a study of cytomegalovirus exposure and HLA in healthy donors. This PCR relied on a set of 60 Vbeta primers and 13 Jbeta primers. TCRdb's table, derived via immunoSEQ multiplex PCR, lists solely in-frame clones and lacks some. This sample has 110,000 to 150,000 clones, with approximately 80% found just once. The source material was PBMCs. These receptors were obtained from a man aged 35 to 55 in good health and CMV-seronegative.

The V and J genes are TRBV7-2 and TRBJ2-2, with 8 nucleotides matching TRBD1. The CDR3 has 15 amino acids. Germline V gene data show CDR1 as SGHTA and CDR2 as FQGNSA. V trimming: 5 bases; J trimming: 2 bases; junction bases outside the gene matches: 4. This chain's CDR3 is CASSLGTGNTGELFF. The CDR3 coding sequence is TGTGCCAGCAGCCTTGGGACAGGCAACACCGGGGAGCTGTTTTTT. The entire variable domain, with the rest obtained from reference TRBV7-2 and TRBJ2-2, is as follows: GAGVSQSPSNKVTEKGKDVELRCDPISGHTALYWYRQSLGQGLEFLIYFQGNSAPDKSGLPSDRFSAERTGGSVSTLTIQRTQQEDSAVYLCASSLGTGNTGELFFGEGSRLTVL.

V is TRBV19 and J is TRBJ1-1; TRBD1 matches 9 bases. The CDR3 contains 14 residues. V shed 7 bases and J 6 bases; nucleotides not matched to a gene: 9. Germline V gene lookup returns CDR1 LNHDA and CDR2 SQIVND (reference sequence). The CDR3 coding sequence is TGTGCCAGTAACTTACAGGGGGCGAGAGCTGAAGCTTTCTTT. Its translation is CASNLQGARAEAFF.

The chain recombines TRBV10-1 with TRBJ1-1, with 8 positions matching TRBD1. The CDR3 has 14 amino acids. From germline, CDR1 is WNHNN and CDR2 SYGVQD (reference sequence). The V segment lost 6 bases and the J segment 1 base; nucleotides outside the gene matches: 4. CDR3 in DNA: TGCGCCAGCAGAGCCGGGACAGGGAACACTGAAGCTTTCTTT. This gives the protein CASRAGTGNTEAFF.

The rearrangement links TRBV7-8 to TRBJ2-1; TRBD1 aligns across 7 bases. The CDR3 is 14 residues long. The V gene's germline CDR1 is SGHVS and CDR2 FQNEAQ. With V trimmed by 7 bases and J by 9 bases, 12 bases remained unmatched. The CDR3 here is CASIPQGSNGEQFF. The CDR3, as DNA: TGTGCCAGCATCCCACAGGGGTCCAACGGTGAGCAGTTCTTC.

The chain uses TRBV5-1 and TRBJ2-2; the D gene is possibly TRBD2 (6 bases). V was pared by 4 bases and J by 5 bases, with 15 bases between. CDR1 SGHRS and CDR2 YFSETQ come from the germline V gene. This CDR3 is 15 amino acids long. In nucleotides, the CDR3 is TGCGCCAGCAGCGCGGTCGCTCGGGGGACCGGGGAGCTGTTTTTT. Its protein is CASSAVARGTGELFF.

J is TRBJ2-3 and V is TRBV7-9, with 9 bases matching TRBD2. The length of the CDR3 is 18 residues. The germline V gene encodes CDR1 SEHNR and CDR2 FQNEAQ (reference sequence). After removal of 4 bases from V and 4 bases from J, the junction contained 15 bases not matched to a gene. Here the CDR3 reads CASSSNLAGTSLPDTQYF. CDR3 coding DNA: TGTGCCAGCAGCTCAAATCTAGCCGGGACTAGCCTCCCAGATACGCAGTATTTT.

CDR3 coding DNA: TGTGCCAGCAGCCGAGGGACTAGCGGGGGCCAAGGGGAGACCCAGTACTTC. Its translation is CASSRGTSGGQGETQYF. This rearrangement joins TRBV7-2 to TRBJ2-5; 14 bases line up with TRBD2. V shed 5 bases and J 5 bases; nucleotides not matched to a gene: 10. CDR1 is SGHTA and CDR2 is FQGNSA in the germline V gene. CDR3 length: 17 residues.

This clone was observed a single time. This chain uses TRBV7-2 with TRBJ2-5, with 8 bases matching TRBD2. CDR1 is SGHTA and CDR2 is FQGNSA in the germline V gene. There are 15 residues in the CDR3. The V and J ends lost 2 bases and 2 bases, in that order; junction bases with no gene match: 4. The CDR3 sequence: CASSLSRGAQETQYF. The CDR3 nucleotides are TGTGCCAGCAGCTTATCGCGGGGGGCACAAGAGACCCAGTACTTC.

This chain connects TRBV6-1 to TRBJ1-3, with D hard to call. Germline CDR1 is MNHNS and CDR2 is SASEGT. The germline V and J ends were trimmed by 6 bases and 8 bases, with 8 bases remaining between them. The CDR3 is 11 amino acids. DNA of the CDR3: TGTGCCAGCAGCTATGAGGACACCATATATTTT. Its translation: CASSYEDTIYF.

This clone was counted a single time. The chain joins TRBV7-3 to TRBJ1-6; maybe TRBD1 (6 bases). The length of the CDR3 is 15 residues. Per the germline V gene, CDR1 is SGHTA and CDR2 is FQGTGA. The V and J ends lost 4 bases and 5 bases respectively, with 12 bases between them. The CDR3 protein is CASSSRGGNNSPLHF. CDR3 DNA: TGTGCCAGCAGCTCTAGGGGGGGCAATAATTCACCCCTCCACTTT.

There are a few counts of this clone. The gene calls are TRBV11-2 and TRBJ1-1; D is possibly TRBD1 (5 bases). Germline CDR1 and CDR2: SGHAT and FQNNGV. Trimming cost V 2 bases and J 1 base, with 17 bases left between them. The CDR3 contains 17 residues. CDR3 sequence: CASSLYPLQVTNTEAFF. CDR3 nucleotides: TGTGCCAGCAGCTTATATCCCCTACAGGTCACGAACACTGAAGCTTTCTTT.

This clone was found a few times. The chain joins TRBV19 to TRBJ1-1; TRBD1 matches 7 bases. This CDR3 is built from 11 residues. V was pared by 6 bases and J by 5 bases, with 0 bases of the junction left unmatched. Germline lookup yields CDR1 LNHDA and CDR2 SQIVND (reference sequence). The CDR3 spells CASRGQTEAFF. In DNA form, the CDR3 reads TGTGCCAGTAGGGGACAGACTGAAGCTTTCTTT.

The chain combines TRBV7-2 with TRBJ1-1; 8 bases are a match to TRBD1. CDR1 and CDR2 from the germline V gene are SGHTA and FQGNSA. The CDR3 extends over 12 amino acids. The J segment lost 9 bases and the V segment lost 5 bases, leaving 5 bases of the junction unmatched. The CDR3 here is CASSQDRVKAFF. The CDR3 bases are TGTGCCAGCAGCCAGGACAGGGTAAAAGCTTTCTTT.

The DNA for the CDR3 is TGTGCCAGCAGTCGGACAGGGGGAAACTATGGCTACACCTTC. It yields the protein CASSRTGGNYGYTF. The gene calls are TRBV25-1 and TRBJ1-2, with 10 bases that match TRBD1. V lost 5 bases to trimming and J lost 2 bases; unmatched junction nucleotides: 2. There are 14 residues in the CDR3. Germline lookup yields CDR1 MGHDK and CDR2 SYGVNS.

The rearrangement joins TRBV5-1 to TRBJ2-5, with TRBD1 matching 7 bases. The J call may be wrong; the DNA end is better matched by TRBJ2-7. CDR1 and CDR2 from the germline V gene are SGHRS and YFSETQ. CDR3 length equals 15 residues. CDR3 residues: CASSLRPGGTYEQYF. CDR3 bases: TGCGCCAGCAGCTTGCGACCAGGGGGTACCTACGAGCAGTACTTC.

The CDR3 loop reads CASSLLGRPNSPLHF. The CDR3 DNA is TGTGCCAGCAGTTTGTTAGGCAGGCCAAATTCACCCCTCCACTTT. The gene calls are TRBV6-5 and TRBJ1-6; D not certain. The CDR3 is 15 residues long. Trimming removed 4 bases from V and 7 bases from J, with 14 bases in between. Germline loops: CDR1 MNHEY, CDR2 SVGAGI.

The chain employs TRBV10-1 and TRBJ2-7, with D unclear. This CDR3 comprises 14 residues. Germline CDR1 and CDR2: WNHNN and SYGVQD (reference sequence). The germline V and J ends were trimmed by 8 bases and 2 bases, with 16 bases remaining between them. In DNA, the CDR3 is TGCGCCAGCCCTGCCAACCGGTCTACCTACGAGCAGTACTTC. It codes for CASPANRSTYEQYF.

V is TRBV4-1 and J is TRBJ1-5; 7 bases are a match to TRBD1. Germline V gene lookup returns CDR1 MGHRA and CDR2 YSYEKL. The CDR3 length is 14 residues. After removal of 3 bases from V and 4 bases from J, the junction contained 3 bases not matched to a gene. Written as DNA, the CDR3 is TGCGCCAGCAGCCACCGACAGGGAAATCAGCCCCAGCATTTT. Its translation is CASSHRQGNQPQHF.

The gene calls are TRBV21-1 and TRBJ1-6; the table's D call, TRBD1, has no DNA check behind it. TRBV21-1 is tagged as a pseudogene. The CDR3 runs 19 residues. CDR3 coding DNA: TGTGCCAGCAGCAACATTTTTTTCGACAGGCAGGAGGTCGTTTCACCCCTCCACTTT. Residues: CASSNIFFDRQEVVSPLHF.

This rearrangement joins TRBV5-1 to TRBJ2-2; 8 bases map to TRBD1. The V gene's germline CDR1 is SGHRS and CDR2 YFSETQ. V lost 4 bases to trimming and J lost 4 bases; unmatched junction nucleotides: 15. The CDR3 runs 18 residues. The CDR3 region has the DNA TGCGCCAGCAGCACCGGACAGGGTAGGCATGCGGGCACCGGGGAGCTGTTTTTT. Translated: CASSTGQGRHAGTGELFF.

CDR3 nucleotide sequence: TGTGCCAGCAGCGTGGACACAAGCTCTCCCTATGGCTACACCTTC. Protein sequence: CASSVDTSSPYGYTF. V is TRBV9 and J is TRBJ1-2, with a possible D match to TRBD1 (5 bases). The CDR3 contains 15 residues. Germline V gene sequence: CDR1 SGDLS, CDR2 YYNGEE. Trimming left V 2 bases short and J 4 bases short, with 15 bases between.

This clone occurred a few times. This chain connects TRBV6-5 to TRBJ1-4; weak D call: TRBD1 (6 bases). Germline V gene sequence: CDR1 MNHEY, CDR2 SVGAGI. There are 14 residues in the CDR3. V was shortened by 2 bases and J by 7 bases, with 11 bases between the two germline ends. CDR3 DNA: TGTGCCAGCAGTTACAGGACAGCGTCTGAAAAACTGTTTTTT. Encoded protein: CASSYRTASEKLFF.

This chain joins TRBV6-4 and TRBJ1-1; TRBD1 agrees at 8 bases. The trim removed 8 bases at V and 1 base at J, leaving 6 bases unmatched. The CDR3 spans 14 residues. Per the germline V gene, CDR1 is MRHNA and CDR2 is SNTAGT. This CDR3 reads CASASGQANTEAFF. The DNA for the CDR3 is TGTGCCAGCGCATCGGGACAGGCGAACACTGAAGCTTTCTTT.

The V gene is TRBV2, the J gene TRBJ2-7; TRBD1 aligns across 7 bases. Germline V gene lookup returns CDR1 SNHLY and CDR2 FYNNEI. With 5 bases clipped from V and 4 bases from J, the junction kept 5 bases outside the gene matches. The CDR3 runs to 13 residues. The CDR3 bases are TGTGCCAGCAGTTCGGGACAGACTTACGAGCAGTACTTC. Amino acid sequence: CASSSGQTYEQYF.

This clone was observed a handful of times. The junction differs from germline at one of its ends, possibly a read error. The sample has other DNA sequences that encode this CDR3 too. V and J are TRBV30 and TRBJ1-6; D is uncertain. The CDR3 consists of 15 residues. CDR1 GTSNPN and CDR2 SVGIG come from the germline V gene (reference sequence). Written as DNA, the CDR3 is TGTGCCTGGAGGGTAGAACAGTTGTATAATTCCCCCCTCCACTTT. Translated, it gives CAWRVEQLYNSPLHF.

This clone was observed a few times. V is TRBV7-6 and J is TRBJ2-3, with 10 bases aligning to TRBD2. Germline loops: CDR1 SGHVS, CDR2 FNYEAQ. CDR3 size: 15 residues. V lost 2 bases to trimming and J lost 4 bases; unmatched junction nucleotides: 3. In DNA, the CDR3 is TGTGCCAGCAGCTTAAGCGGGGGGGCCCCAGATACGCAGTATTTT. The encoded protein is CASSLSGGAPDTQYF. The full variable domain, with the rest looked up from reference TRBV7-6 and TRBJ2-3, is GAGVSQSPRYKVTKRGQDVALRCDPISGHVSLYWYRQALGQGPEFLTYFNYEAQQDKSGLPNDRFSAERPEGSISTLTIQRTEQRDSAMYRCASSLSGGAPDTQYFGPGTRLTVL.

The chain has TRBV5-1 and TRBJ1-2; 10 bases are shared with TRBD1. This CDR3 region has 16 residues. Unmatched junction bases numbered 10, after V lost 4 bases and J lost 4 bases. Looked up from germline, CDR1 is SGHRS and CDR2 is YFSETQ. The CDR3 protein is CASSTQTGGASYGYTF. The DNA of the CDR3 is TGCGCCAGCAGCACCCAGACAGGGGGCGCCAGCTATGGCTACACCTTC.

The CDR3 loop is CASSLGSGAEAFF. DNA of the CDR3: TGTGCCAGCAGCTTAGGGTCGGGGGCTGAAGCTTTCTTT. The chain has TRBV7-9 and TRBJ1-1; maybe TRBD1 (5 bases). Germline V gives CDR1 SEHNR, CDR2 FQNEAQ (reference sequence). Trimming pared 1 base from V and 6 bases from J, leaving 9 bases between. CDR3 length equals 13 residues.